The rows below give T cell receptor beta chains drawn from one sample of a study of T cells in Graves' hyperthyroidism and ophthalmopathy. Each CDR3 protein is one row after TCRdb ran MiXCR on the multiplex PCR reads. The top ten hold 44% of the sample, which has fewer than 650,000 distinct CDR3 sequences, roughly 45% seen once. What was sequenced was peripheral blood or thyroid tissue (not recorded which). These receptors all come from an adult woman with Graves' disease, either hyperthyroidism or ophthalmopathy (not recorded which). CDR3s include the opening cysteine and the closing phenylalanine or tryptophan. Each record gives: J gene, clone size, D gene, V gene, CDR3 protein, CDR3 DNA. The D gene is left open where the match is weak. The size entry is marked missing in some rows and otherwise reads once, few, many or a size class.

TRBJ2-5	few	TRBD1	TRBV15	CATSREQGAGETQYF	TGTGCCACCAGCAGAGAACAGGGGGCAGGGGAGACCCAGTACTTC
TRBJ2-7	NA	NA	TRBV15	CATSRDTGGEQYF	TGTGCCACCAGCAGGGACACCGGCGGCGAGCAGTACTTC
TRBJ2-3	NA	TRBD2	TRBV5-1	CASSSTSAYTDTQYF	TGCGCCAGCAGTTCCACTAGCGCATACACAGATACGCAGTATTTT
TRBJ2-2	NA	TRBD2	TRBV7-2	CASSQPAGGNTGELFF	TGCGCCAGCAGCCAACCCGCGGGAGGGAACACCGGGGAGCTGTTTTTT
TRBJ2-7	NA	NA	TRBV7-6	CATHPSYEQYF	TGTGCTACACATCCTTCCTACGAGCAGTACTTC
TRBJ1-2	once	NA	TRBV2	CASGPGLGARGYTF	TGTGCCAGCGGGCCTGGACTAGGGGCACGAGGCTACACCTTC
TRBJ2-7	many	NA	TRBV10-3	CAISESNRGYEQYF	TGTGCCATCAGTGAGTCGAATCGGGGATACGAGCAGTACTTC
TRBJ1-4	many	NA	TRBV11-2	CASSLLGSEKLFF	TGTGCCAGCAGCTTACTCGGGAGTGAAAAACTGTTTTTT
TRBJ2-7	few	NA	TRBV19	CASSPPGTRNEQYF	TGTGCCAGTAGTCCACCCGGGACAAGGAACGAGCAGTACTTC
TRBJ2-7	NA	NA	TRBV29-1	CSVEAGHPSYEQYF	TGCAGCGTTGAGGCAGGTCATCCATCCTACGAGCAGTACTTC
TRBJ1-1	NA	TRBD1	TRBV5-1	CASRYRTGPNTEAFF	TGCGCCAGCAGATACCGGACAGGGCCGAACACTGAAGCTTTCTTT
TRBJ1-1	few	NA	TRBV6-6	CASSSKPGRGFF	TGTGCCAGCAGTTCCAAACCAGGGAGGGGTTTCTTT
TRBJ2-5	NA	NA	TRBV11-2	CASSEMFGDQETQYF	TGTGCCAGCAGCGAGATGTTTGGGGATCAAGAGACCCAGTACTTC
TRBJ1-1	NA	NA	TRBV29-1	CSAIPTSMNTEAFF	TGCAGCGCCATCCCGACCTCCATGAACACTGAAGCTTTCTTT
TRBJ1-1	few	NA	TRBV3-2	CASSQDPGIRNTEAFF	TGTGCCAGCAGCCAAGATCCGGGGATTCGGAACACTGAAGCTTTCTTT
TRBJ1-2	NA	NA	TRBV28	CASSFGDGARGYTF	TGTGCCAGCAGTTTCGGGGATGGGGCACGGGGCTACACCTTC
TRBJ2-7	many	TRBD1	TRBV4-1	CASSQPTGTAPYEQYF	TGCGCCAGCAGCCAACCCACCGGGACAGCGCCCTACGAGCAGTACTTC
TRBJ1-5	many	NA	TRBV7-2	CASSPTEGWGRGSNQPQHF	TGTGCCAGCAGCCCGACAGAGGGATGGGGGCGAGGGAGCAATCAGCCCCAGCATTTT
TRBJ1-1	NA	NA	TRBV19	CASSIRRRWDTEAFF	TGTGCCAGTAGTATCCGGCGGAGGTGGGACACTGAAGCTTTCTTT
TRBJ2-5	NA	NA	TRBV27	CASSLSGFRGRMETQYF	TGTGCCAGCAGTTTATCCGGATTTAGGGGCCGGATGGAGACCCAGTACTTC
TRBJ1-4	many	NA	TRBV4-2	CASSQDFSGGVGEKLFF	TGTGCCAGCAGCCAAGATTTTTCGGGGGGCGTAGGTGAAAAACTGTTTTTT
TRBJ1-3	many	TRBD1	TRBV5-1	CASSSTGSGNTIYF	TGCGCCAGCAGCTCGACAGGGTCTGGAAACACCATATATTTT
TRBJ2-6	NA	NA	TRBV20-1	CSARDDEGYGANVLTF	TGCAGTGCTAGAGATGATGAGGGGTATGGGGCCAACGTCCTGACTTTC
TRBJ1-2	NA	NA	TRBV29-1	CSVGGGNYYGYTF	TGCAGCGTTGGTGGGGGCAACTACTATGGCTACACCTTC
TRBJ2-7	NA	NA	TRBV2	CASSARLQNEQYF	TGTGCCAGCAGTGCCCGACTTCAAAACGAGCAGTACTTC
TRBJ2-7	once	NA	TRBV10-2	CASSIGTRDEQYF	TGCGCCAGTAGTATCGGAACTCGCGACGAGCAGTACTTC
TRBJ2-2	NA	TRBD2	TRBV6-6	CASSYSQGGTGELFF	TGTGCCAGCAGTTACAGCCAGGGAGGGACCGGGGAGCTGTTTTTT
TRBJ2-2	many	NA	TRBV10-3	CAAANTGELFF	TGTGCCGCAGCGAACACCGGGGAGCTGTTTTTT
TRBJ1-3	NA	NA	TRBV9	CASSVRGFSGNTIYF	TGTGCCAGCAGCGTAAGAGGTTTCTCTGGAAACACCATATATTTT
TRBJ2-5	NA	NA	TRBV9	CASIGVQETQYF	TGTGCCAGCATAGGGGTGCAAGAGACCCAGTACTTC
TRBJ1-1	many	NA	TRBV27	CASAYVLGTEAFF	TGTGCCAGCGCCTATGTTTTGGGCACTGAAGCTTTCTTT
TRBJ2-7	few	NA	TRBV11-2	CATTREGWSYEQYF	TGTGCCACCACCCGAGAGGGATGGTCCTACGAGCAGTACTTC
TRBJ1-5	many	NA	TRBV20-1	CSARLGQENQPQHF	TGCAGTGCTAGATTAGGGCAGGAAAATCAGCCCCAGCATTTT
TRBJ2-5	NA	TRBD1	TRBV4-2	CASSLYRTGRETQYF	TGTGCCAGCAGCCTCTATCGGACAGGGCGGGAGACCCAGTACTTC
TRBJ1-4	NA	NA	TRBV20-1	CSARPRQGTGYTFGSGKRKLFF	NA
TRBJ2-5	few	TRBD2	TRBV29-1	CSVERAWVGLAGETQYF	TGCAGCGTTGAAAGGGCCTGGGTGGGACTAGCGGGAGAGACCCAGTACTTC
TRBJ1-2	many	NA	TRBV10-3	CAISGRTGYTF	TGTGCCATCAGTGGGAGAACAGGCTACACCTTC
TRBJ2-7	many	NA	TRBV24-1	CATSGTEISYEQYF	TGTGCCACCAGTGGGACAGAGATTTCCTACGAGCAGTACTTC
TRBJ2-5	NA	NA	TRBV29-1	CSVEPGTQETQYF	TGCAGCGTTGAACCGGGAACACAAGAGACCCAGTACTTC
TRBJ2-5	few	TRBD2	TRBV29-1	CSVGQTLASQGTQYF	TGCAGCGTTGGCCAAACACTAGCGTCTCAGGGGACCCAGTACTTC
TRBJ1-6	many	NA	TRBV14	CASSQDRPGRVFNSPLHF	TGTGCCAGCAGCCAAGACCGCCCGGGCAGGGTATTCAATTCACCCCTCCACTTT
TRBJ1-2	NA	NA	TRBV24-1	CATWTIGGGYTF	TGTGCCACCTGGACGATCGGGGGTGGCTACACCTTC
TRBJ1-1	many	NA	TRBV30	CAWSVTGGTEAFF	TGTGCCTGGAGTGTGACGGGGGGGACTGAAGCTTTCTTT
TRBJ1-1	few	NA	TRBV28	CASSPRRQVQAFF	TGTGCCAGCAGTCCCCGGCGGCAGGTCCAAGCTTTCTTT
TRBJ1-2	NA	NA	TRBV10-2	CASSELIYGYTF	TGCGCCAGCAGTGAACTGATCTATGGCTACACCTTC
TRBJ2-3	many	NA	TRBV19	CASLKTATCVTQYF	TGTGCCAGTCTGAAGACAGCCACATGTGTTACGCAGTATTTT